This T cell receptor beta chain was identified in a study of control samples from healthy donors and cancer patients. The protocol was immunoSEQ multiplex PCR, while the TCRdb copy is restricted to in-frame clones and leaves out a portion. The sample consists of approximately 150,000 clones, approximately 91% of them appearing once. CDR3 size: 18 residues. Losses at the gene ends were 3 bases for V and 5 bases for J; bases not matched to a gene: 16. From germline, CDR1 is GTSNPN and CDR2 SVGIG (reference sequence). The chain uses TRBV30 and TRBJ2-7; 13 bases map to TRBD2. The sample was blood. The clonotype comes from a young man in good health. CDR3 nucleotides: TGTGCCTGGAGCCTGAGGGGACTAGCGGGAAACTCTCTGAACGAGCAGTACTTC. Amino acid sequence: CAWSLRGLAGNSLNEQYF. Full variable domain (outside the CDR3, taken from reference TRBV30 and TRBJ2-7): SQTIHQWPATLVQPVGSPLSLECTVEGTSNPNLYWYRQAAGRGLQLLFYSVGIGQISSEVPQNLSASRPQDRQFILSSKKLLLSDSGFYLCAWSLRGLAGNSLNEQYFGPGTRLTVT.